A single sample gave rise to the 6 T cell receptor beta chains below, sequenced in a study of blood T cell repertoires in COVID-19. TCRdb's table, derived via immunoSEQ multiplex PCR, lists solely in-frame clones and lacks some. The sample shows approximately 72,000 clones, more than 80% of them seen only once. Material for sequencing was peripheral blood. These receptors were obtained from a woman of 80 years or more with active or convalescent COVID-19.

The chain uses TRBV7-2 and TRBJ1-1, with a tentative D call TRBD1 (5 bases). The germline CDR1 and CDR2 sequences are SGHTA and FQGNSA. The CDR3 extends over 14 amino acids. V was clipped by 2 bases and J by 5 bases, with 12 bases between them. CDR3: CASSLTTEGTEAFF. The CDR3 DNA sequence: TGTGCCAGCAGCTTAACCACGGAGGGGACTGAAGCTTTCTTT. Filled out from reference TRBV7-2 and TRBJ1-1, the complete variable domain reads GAGVSQSPSNKVTEKGKDVELRCDPISGHTALYWYRQSLGQGLEFLIYFQGNSAPDKSGLPSDRFSAERTGGSVSTLTIQRTQQEDSAVYLCASSLTTEGTEAFFGQGTRLTVV.

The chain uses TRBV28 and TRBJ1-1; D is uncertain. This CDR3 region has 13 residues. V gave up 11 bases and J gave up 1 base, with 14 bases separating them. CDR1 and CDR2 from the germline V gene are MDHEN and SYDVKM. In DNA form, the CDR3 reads TGTGCCGAGAGGCAGATGGAGAACACTGAAGCTTTCTTT. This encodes CAERQMENTEAFF.

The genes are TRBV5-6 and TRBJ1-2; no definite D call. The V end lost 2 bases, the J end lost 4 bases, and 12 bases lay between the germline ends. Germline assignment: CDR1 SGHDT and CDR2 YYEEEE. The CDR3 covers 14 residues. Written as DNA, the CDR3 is TGTGCCAGCAGCTTTCCCTTCCCCGGCTATGGCTACACCTTC. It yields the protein CASSFPFPGYGYTF.

The CDR3 protein is CAWSPLEETQYF. The CDR3 DNA reads TGTGCCTGGAGCCCCCTCGAAGAGACCCAGTACTTC. The chain combines TRBV30 with TRBJ2-5; D remains ambiguous. The CDR3 extends over 12 amino acids. V lost 3 bases and J 3 bases, leaving 8 bases between the germline ends. CDR1 is GTSNPN and CDR2 is SVGIG in the germline V gene (reference sequence).

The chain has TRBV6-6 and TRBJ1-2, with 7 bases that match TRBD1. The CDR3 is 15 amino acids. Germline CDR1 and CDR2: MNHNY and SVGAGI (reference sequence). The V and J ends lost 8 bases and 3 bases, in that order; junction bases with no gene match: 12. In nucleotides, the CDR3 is TGTGCCAGCTCGGGTCGACAGGGTAGAGACTATGGCTACACCTTC. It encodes CASSGRQGRDYGYTF.

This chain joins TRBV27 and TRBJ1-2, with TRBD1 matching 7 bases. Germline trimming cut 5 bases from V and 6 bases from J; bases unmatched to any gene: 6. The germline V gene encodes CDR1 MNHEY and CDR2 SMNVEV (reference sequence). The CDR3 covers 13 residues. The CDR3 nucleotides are TGTGCCAGCAGTACGGGGACAGTCGATGGCTACACCTTC. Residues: CASSTGTVDGYTF.